The entry that follows covers one T cell receptor (beta chain) sequence. Samples came from patients with localized non-small cell lung adenocarcinoma. The source of the sample is a study of CD4 and CD8 cells across lung adenocarcinoma regions. From germline, CDR1 is SGHRS and CDR2 YFSETQ. The CDR3 extends over 13 amino acids. V gave up 7 bases and J gave up 9 bases, with 18 bases separating them. One entry per CDR3 protein results from TCRdb running MiXCR on the PCR reads. The repertoire holds 5,000 to 7,000 distinct CDR3 sequences, with 51% as singletons. Sequencing was done on a sample of CD4+ T cells from the center of a lung tumor. The chain employs TRBV5-1 and TRBJ2-3, with D perhaps TRBD1 (6 bases). The clonotype was recovered from a female donor with lung adenocarcinoma. The CD4 and CD8 labels of this study may be unreliable. The CDR3 loop reads CASGGRIKETQYF. In DNA, the CDR3 is TGCGCCAGCGGGGGCCGAATCAAAGAGACGCAGTATTTT.